The T cell receptor beta chain under discussion was sequenced for a study of shared clonotypes between healthy human individuals. Only in-frame clones appear in the TCRdb table, and some are missing; sequencing was by immunoSEQ multiplex PCR. Of more than 2 million clones in the sample, nearly 97% were seen once. Losses at the gene ends were 8 bases for V and 7 bases for J; bases not matched to a gene: 8. Germline CDR1 is SGHAT and CDR2 is FQNNGV. CDR3 size: 13 residues. V and J are TRBV11-2 and TRBJ2-7, with TRBD1 identical over 10 bases. The sample taken for sequencing was naive CD4+ T cells sorted from blood. Subset specified: CD45RA+ positively selected. The receptor's source is a man in his late teens or twenties in good health. Here the CDR3 reads CASVTTGGAEQYF. The CDR3 DNA sequence: TGTGCCAGCGTAACGACAGGGGGCGCAGAGCAGTACTTC.